This T cell receptor beta chain was sequenced during a study of cytomegalovirus exposure and HLA in healthy donors. Findings and caveats of the study: Apparent HLA restriction characterized most CMV-associated TCR beta chains in a later analysis. Information on immune exposure was restricted to one variable (CMV serostatus).

The PCR employed 60 Vbeta primers together with 13 Jbeta primers. Generated by immunoSEQ multiplex PCR, the TCRdb table keeps only in-frame clones and is missing some. The sample lists about 160,000 clones, roughly 77% occurring once. V was trimmed by 0 bases and J by 2 bases, leaving 10 bases between them. This CDR3 has 15 residues. The germline V gene has CDR1 SGHDN and CDR2 FVKESK. In the case of this clone: The target antigen is unknown.

Specimen: PBMCs. This sequence was found in a young man in good health and CMV-seropositive. The rearrangement uses TRBV14 and TRBJ2-5; no definite D call. CDR3 nucleotides: TGTGCCAGCAGCCAAGATAGCCCAAGACAAGAGACCCAGTACTTC. It is translated as CASSQDSPRQETQYF.